The next 15 T cell receptor beta chains were all read from a single sample in a study of identical twins. TCRdb called the 5' RACE reads again in MiXCR, with one record for every CDR3 protein. The sample includes 500,000 to 600,000 distinct CDR3 sequences, around 20% of them seen just once. These sequences were also reported in another study, on T cells expressing NK-cell markers.

Sequenced input: CD4+ T cells sorted from blood. The receptor set was obtained from a woman in her late teens or twenties in good health.

Concerning this clonotype itself: With a much larger clone just one base away, this may be a read error. The chain employs TRBV6-6 and TRBJ2-3; no reliable D call. The germline V gene encodes CDR1 MNHNY and CDR2 SVGAGI (reference sequence). The CDR3 covers 12 residues. With 8 bases removed from V and 6 bases from J, the gap between germline ends came to 12 bases. The DNA of the CDR3 is TGTGCCAGCTGTCCCCTTGCTGATACGCAGTATTTT. It encodes CASCPLADTQYF.

This clonotype was seen at least ten times. The V gene is TRBV12-3 or TRBV12-4, the J gene TRBJ2-1; D unclear. This CDR3 has 14 residues. Between the trimmed V and J ends, which lost 6 bases and 4 bases, there was a span of 13 bases. The CDR3 coding sequence is TGTGCCAGCAGCTCAGGCCCACTTTACAATGAGCAGTTCTTC. It encodes CASSSGPLYNEQFF.

This clonotype was seen only a few times. The gene calls are TRBV5-1 and TRBJ2-5, with 7 positions matching TRBD2. This CDR3 comprises 13 residues. The V gene's germline CDR1 is SGHRS and CDR2 YFSETQ. Trimming at V came to 6 bases and at J to 5 bases, leaving 7 bases not matched to a gene. The CDR3 DNA is TGCGCCAGCAATGGCGGGAGAAGGGAGACCCAGTACTTC. As protein: CASNGGRRETQYF.

The V gene is TRBV12-3 or TRBV12-4, the J gene TRBJ1-5; D not certain. The ends were cut back, 5 bases at V and 3 bases at J, with 17 bases in the middle. CDR3 length: 16 amino acids. The CDR3 sequence: CASSLPHVLPNQPQHF. CDR3 DNA sequence: TGTGCCAGCAGTCTCCCGCACGTATTACCCAATCAGCCCCAGCATTTT.

This chain joins TRBV11-3 and TRBJ2-5, with 10 nucleotides matching TRBD1. The CDR3 covers 16 residues. The germline V gene encodes CDR1 SGHNT and CDR2 YENEEA. V lost 4 bases, J lost 3 bases, and 8 bases stayed unmatched. The CDR3 DNA follows: TGTGCCAGCAGCTCATCGACAGGGGGCAGCGAAGAGACCCAGTACTTC. Residues: CASSSSTGGSEETQYF.

This clonotype was seen repeatedly, ten times or more. The chain carries TRBV6-2 or TRBV6-3 and TRBJ1-3, with a possible D match to TRBD1 (5 bases). Germline values: CDR1 MNHEY, CDR2 SVGEGT. The V end lost 7 bases, the J end lost 0 bases, and 16 bases lay between the germline ends. The CDR3 runs 16 residues. As DNA, the CDR3 is TGTGCCAGCACTCTCCAACAGGCATACTCTGGAAACACCATATATTTT. This gives the protein CASTLQQAYSGNTIYF.

This clonotype turned up a few times. This chain uses TRBV6-5 with TRBJ2-1; possibly TRBD2 for D (6 bases). The V gene lost 0 bases and the J gene lost 3 bases, with 12 bases spanning the gap. The CDR3 runs to 16 residues. CDR1 MNHEY and CDR2 SVGAGI come from the germline V gene. CDR3 in amino acids: CASSYSGAGLYNEQFF. In DNA form, the CDR3 reads TGTGCCAGCAGTTACTCGGGAGCGGGCCTCTACAATGAGCAGTTCTTC.

V is TRBV11-2 and J is TRBJ2-1; 11 nucleotides match TRBD2. J lost 3 bases, V lost 6 bases, and 4 bases had no gene match. The CDR3 is made up of 15 amino acids. CDR1 and CDR2 (germline): SGHAT, FQNNGV. This CDR3 reads CASRLTSGSYNEQFF. CDR3 DNA: TGTGCCAGCAGACTTACTAGCGGGAGCTACAATGAGCAGTTCTTC.

The table lists this clonotype with a few counts. The chain links TRBV6-1 to TRBJ1-1, with TRBD1 matching 7 bases. This CDR3 comprises 14 residues. With V trimmed by 6 bases and J by 2 bases, 6 bases remained unmatched. Per the germline V gene, CDR1 is MNHNS and CDR2 is SASEGT. The CDR3 here is CASRARGFNTEAFF. CDR3 nucleotides: TGTGCCAGCAGAGCCAGGGGGTTCAACACTGAAGCTTTCTTT.

The CDR3 DNA reads as TGCAGTGCTAGAGAAGAAGGGAGTCAAAAACTGTTTTTT. Residues: CSAREEGSQKLFF. This chain connects TRBV20-1 to TRBJ1-4; D ambiguous. The CDR3 has 13 residues. Trimming cost V 0 bases and J 9 bases, with 11 bases left between them. CDR1 and CDR2 (germline): DFQATT, SNEGSKA (reference sequence).

This clonotype was seen a handful of times. V usage is TRBV5-5 and J usage is TRBJ2-3, with a possible D match to TRBD2 (6 bases). This CDR3 region has 13 residues. The V gene lost 2 bases and the J gene lost 7 bases, with 11 bases spanning the gap. CDR1 SGHKS and CDR2 YYEKEE come from the germline V gene (reference sequence). The CDR3 nucleotides are TGTGCCAGCAGCTTTACTCGGGGGAATACGCAGTATTTT. This gives the protein CASSFTRGNTQYF.

V gene TRBV15 combines with J gene TRBJ2-7; 9 nucleotides align to TRBD2. The ends lost 0 bases at V and 2 bases at J; junction bases unmatched: 5. The CDR3 consists of 16 residues. Germline V lookup: CDR1 LNHNV, CDR2 YYDKDF (reference sequence). CDR3 bases: TGTGCCACCAGCAGAGATCCCAGCGGGGGGCCCTACGAGCAGTACTTC. It codes for CATSRDPSGGPYEQYF.

The chain has TRBV29-1 and TRBJ1-2; weak D call: TRBD1 (6 bases). The CDR3 is 14 amino acids. Germline-derived CDR1 and CDR2 are SQVTM and ANQGSEA. Trimming removed 7 bases from V and 8 bases from J, with 23 bases in between. Here the CDR3 reads CSARGADTYGGYTF. The CDR3 DNA follows: TGCAGCGCCCGGGGGGCAGATACCTATGGAGGCTACACCTTC.

The chain is built from TRBV7-2 and TRBJ2-3; D is perhaps TRBD2 (6 bases). Trimming took 1 base from V and 2 from J, leaving 10 bases between them. Germline CDR1 reads SGHTA; CDR2 reads FQGNSA. This CDR3 region has 15 residues. The CDR3 DNA follows: TGTGCCAGCAGCTTAGTCGGGAGTACCACAGATACGCAGTATTTT. Residues: CASSLVGSTTDTQYF.

The gene calls are TRBV11-2 and TRBJ1-3; no reliable D call. In germline, CDR1 is SGHAT, CDR2 FQNNGV. The V end lost 6 bases, the J end lost 6 bases, and 15 bases lay between the germline ends. This CDR3 region has 14 residues. The CDR3 loop is CASRLPDQENTIYF. Written as DNA, the CDR3 is TGTGCCAGCAGACTACCGGACCAGGAAAACACCATATATTTT.